The clone carrying this T cell receptor beta chain has a handful of counts. Germline V gene lookup returns CDR1 MGHDK and CDR2 SYGVNS. Trimming took 6 bases from V and 4 from J, leaving 19 bases between them. The CDR3 covers 16 residues. The data are from a study of blood T cells in healthy people across ages. Together with a sample-barcoded 5' primer, a J-beta primer mix was included in a second PCR lasting about 6 to 11 cycles. Unique molecular identifiers of 12 random nucleotides labeled each cDNA. TCRdb recomputed calls from the 5' RACE reads with MiXCR, one row per CDR3 protein. The sample gives 700,000 to 950,000 distinct CDR3 sequences, roughly 64% of which show up once; roughly 22% is in the top ten.

The material sequenced was blood. The V gene is TRBV25-1, the J gene TRBJ1-5; D is possibly TRBD1 (5 bases). The sequence came from a man younger than 45 in good health. Here the CDR3 DNA reads TGTGCCAGCAGCCCTAGTCAGGGTGACCAAAATCAGCCCCAGCATTTT. Translation gives CASSPSQGDQNQPQHF.